This T cell receptor beta chain is from a study of T cells after yellow fever vaccination. The CDR3 is 15 residues long. The V segment lost 5 bases and the J segment 1 base; nucleotides outside the gene matches: 4. This clonotype was picked up many times. What it binds is not known. The 5'RACE template-switching step produced TCR cDNA and added a universal primer site and UMIs. TCRdb ran MiXCR on the 5' RACE reads and lists one entry per CDR3 protein. This sample has 300,000 to 400,000 distinct CDR3 sequences, with 12% found just once. Study results and caveats: At less than 97% for CD4 and 70% to 90% for CD8, most primary-vaccination clones showed up again after the booster. When the response was secondary, it was weaker but reached its peak faster, day 5 versus 15.

This clonotype originated in a man younger than 35 who received the YFV17D yellow fever vaccine. Sequencing was performed on CD4+ T cells sorted from PBMCs, taken 15 days after the yellow fever booster vaccination. The chain links TRBV12-3 or TRBV12-4 to TRBJ1-5, with 8 bases aligning to TRBD1. In DNA, the CDR3 is TGTGCCAGCAGTGCGGACAGGGTAAGCAATCAGCCCCAGCATTTT. The encoded protein is CASSADRVSNQPQHF.